A single sample gave rise to the 10 T cell receptor beta chains below, sequenced in a study of OX40 agonist ivuxolimab in advanced cancers. Receptor amplification or capture employed the immunoSEQ multiplex PCR assay. This immuneACCESS table, as held by TCRdb, lists in-frame sequences with V and J called but not all clones. Of the missing ones, under half trace to an unresolved V gene in checked studies; the others have no known cause. The sample table contains approximately 23,000 clones; only one count was recorded for approximately 73% of them. The ten largest account for roughly 18% of the sample. This material consisted of CD4+ or CD8+ T cells sorted from blood, taken in a trial of the OX40 agonist ivuxolimab. The origin of the receptors is an adult with an advanced solid tumor such as melanoma, head and neck, liver or kidney cancer.

By sample fraction, this clone is large. V is TRBV6-5 and J is TRBJ2-1; perhaps TRBD2 as D (5 bases). The V gene lost 1 base and the J gene lost 12 bases, with 16 bases spanning the gap. CDR1 and CDR2 from the germline V gene are MNHEY and SVGAGI. The CDR3 spans 14 residues. CDR3 bases: TGTGCCAGCAGTTACTTTGGTCCTAGCTGGGGGCAGTTCTTC. Protein: CASSYFGPSWGQFF.

This chain uses TRBV7-6 with TRBJ2-5; 7 bases line up with TRBD2. The CDR3 is made up of 15 amino acids. Germline CDR1 reads SGHVS; CDR2 reads FNYEAQ. After removal of 7 bases from V and 1 base from J, the junction contained 9 bases not matched to a gene. This CDR3 reads CASTLSGGGQETQYF. The CDR3 bases are TGTGCCAGCACCTTGTCGGGGGGAGGCCAAGAGACCCAGTACTTC.

As for this clone: The junction departs from germline at one end; a sequencing error may be responsible. V gene TRBV5-4 combines with J gene TRBJ2-7, with D hard to call. Germline lookup yields CDR1 SGHNT and CDR2 YYREEE (reference sequence). The CDR3 contains 12 residues. Here the CDR3 DNA reads TGCGCCAGCAGCCAAGTCGGTAACGAGCAGTACTTC. It specifies CASSQVGNEQYF. Full variable domain (missing parts from reference TRBV5-4 and TRBJ2-7): ETGVTQSPTHLIKTRGQQVTLRCSSQSGHNTVSWYQQALGQGPQFIFQYYREEENGRGNFPPRFSGLQFPNYSSELNVNALELDDSALYLCASSQVGNEQYFGPGTRLTVT.

This chain links TRBV25-1 with TRBJ2-5; D is perhaps TRBD1 or TRBD2 (6 bases each). CDR1 is MGHDK, CDR2 SYGVNS, per germline. CDR3 length: 14 amino acids. Trimming stripped 5 bases from V and 5 bases from J, with 15 bases between. For the CDR3, the DNA is TGTGCCAGCAGTCCCTTCGGAGGGGGGGAGACCCAGTACTTC. It translates to CASSPFGGGETQYF.

This clone was detected a few times. The rearrangement uses TRBV6-4 and TRBJ1-2; D is unclear. The V end was cut by 5 bases, the J end by 8 bases, with 18 bases between. This CDR3 region has 14 residues. Germline V lookup: CDR1 MRHNA, CDR2 SNTAGT. CDR3 protein: CASSYERDLRGYTF. For the CDR3, the DNA is TGTGCCAGCAGTTACGAGAGAGACCTGAGAGGCTACACCTTC.

This sequence joins TRBV25-1 and TRBJ1-5; D perhaps matches TRBD1 (5 bases). Between the trimmed V and J ends, which lost 2 bases and 5 bases, there was a span of 10 bases. CDR3 size: 14 residues. In germline, CDR1 is MGHDK, CDR2 SYGVNS. This chain's CDR3 is CASSEGGGDQPQHF. The CDR3 DNA reads TGTGCCAGCAGTGAAGGCGGGGGAGATCAGCCCCAGCATTTT.

In its sample, this clone was seen a few times. This rearrangement joins TRBV29-1 to TRBJ2-3; TRBD1 is a possible D gene (5 bases). Germline V gene lookup returns CDR1 SQVTM and CDR2 ANQGSEA. The CDR3 covers 11 residues. The V gene lost 8 bases and the J gene lost 8 bases, with 14 bases spanning the gap. The CDR3 sequence is CSPTYQGTQYF. The CDR3 DNA reads TGCAGCCCTACATATCAGGGTACGCAGTATTTT.

V and J are TRBV7-6 and TRBJ2-1, with D unclear. This CDR3 has 14 amino acids. Germline-derived CDR1 and CDR2 are SGHVS and FNYEAQ. The V and J ends lost 4 bases and 2 bases respectively, with 9 bases between them. The CDR3 is CASSSGLTYNEQFF. DNA of the CDR3: TGTGCCAGCAGCTCCGGCCTTACCTACAATGAGCAGTTCTTC.

This chain joins TRBV13 and TRBJ2-3; 13 bases agree with TRBD2. V trimming: 1 base; J trimming: 6 bases; junction bases outside the gene matches: 7. CDR1 is PRHDT and CDR2 is FYEKMQ in the germline V gene (reference sequence). The CDR3 totals 17 residues. The CDR3 DNA reads TGTGCCAGCAGCTTAGAGGGGACTAGCGGGGCTCGGGATACGCAGTATTTT. It encodes CASSLEGTSGARDTQYF.

V usage is TRBV6-1 and J usage is TRBJ1-1; D is ambiguous. Germline V lookup: CDR1 MNHNS, CDR2 SASEGT. CDR3 length: 14 residues. V was clipped by 1 base and J by 2 bases, with 8 bases between them. This CDR3 reads CASSEGGINTEAFF. CDR3 nucleotide sequence: TGTGCCAGCAGTGAAGGGGGAATAAACACTGAAGCTTTCTTT.